One T cell receptor (beta chain) is described in this entry. Its antigen is not identified. V lost 1 base and J lost 1, with 10 bases in between. This CDR3 has 16 residues. Germline-derived CDR1 and CDR2 are SGHTA and FQGTGA. This entry belongs to a study of yellow fever vaccine responses in identical twins. Findings and caveats of the study: Among the twins, the vaccine T cell response reportedly seemed partly convergent and partly personalized.

MiXCR, applied by TCRdb to the RT-PCR reads, yields one record per CDR3 protein. The sample has around 33,000 distinct CDR3 sequences, almost 60% seen once; the top ten hold more than 3.5%. The chain carries TRBV7-3 and TRBJ1-4, with a possible D match to TRBD1 (5 bases). Sample: T cells from blood (PBMCs), unsorted or a sorted subset (not recorded which), taken before or after yellow fever vaccination (not recorded which). The sequence came from a woman younger than 30 who received the yellow fever vaccine. DNA of the CDR3: TGTGCCAGCAGCTTAAGGGGGATCGGAACTAATGAAAAACTGTTTTTT. It is translated as CASSLRGIGTNEKLFF.